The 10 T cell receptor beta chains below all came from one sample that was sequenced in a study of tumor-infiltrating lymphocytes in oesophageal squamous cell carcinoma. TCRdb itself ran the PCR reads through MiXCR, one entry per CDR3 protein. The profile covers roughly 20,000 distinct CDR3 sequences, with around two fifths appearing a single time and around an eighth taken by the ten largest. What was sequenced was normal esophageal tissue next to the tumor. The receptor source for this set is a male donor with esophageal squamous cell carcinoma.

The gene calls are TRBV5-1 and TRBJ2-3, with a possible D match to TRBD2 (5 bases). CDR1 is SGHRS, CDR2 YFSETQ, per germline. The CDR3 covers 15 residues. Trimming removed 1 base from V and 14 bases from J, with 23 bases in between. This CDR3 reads CASSLRSTNTGELYF. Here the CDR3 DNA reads TGCGCCAGCAGCTTGCGGTCCACGAACACCGGGGAGCTGTATTTT.

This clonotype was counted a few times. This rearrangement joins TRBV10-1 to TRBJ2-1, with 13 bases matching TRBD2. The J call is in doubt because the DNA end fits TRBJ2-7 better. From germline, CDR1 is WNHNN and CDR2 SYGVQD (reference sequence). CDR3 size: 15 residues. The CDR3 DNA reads TGCGCCAGCAGTGAGGGACTAGCGGGAGTCAATGAGCAGTACTTC. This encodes CASSEGLAGVNEQYF.

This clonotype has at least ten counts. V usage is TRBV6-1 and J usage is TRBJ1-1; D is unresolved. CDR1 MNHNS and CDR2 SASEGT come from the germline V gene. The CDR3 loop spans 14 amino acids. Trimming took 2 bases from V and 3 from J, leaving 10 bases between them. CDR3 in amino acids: CASSESTVDTEAFF. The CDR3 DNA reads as TGTGCCAGCAGTGAATCTACAGTTGACACTGAAGCTTTCTTT.

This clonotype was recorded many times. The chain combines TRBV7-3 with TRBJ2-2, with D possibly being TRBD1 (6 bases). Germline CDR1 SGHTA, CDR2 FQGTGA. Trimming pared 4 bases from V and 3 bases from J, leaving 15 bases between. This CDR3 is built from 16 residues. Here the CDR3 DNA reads TGTGCCAGCAGCTCGAAGGCACGGACAGACACCGGGGAGCTGTTTTTT. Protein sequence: CASSSKARTDTGELFF.

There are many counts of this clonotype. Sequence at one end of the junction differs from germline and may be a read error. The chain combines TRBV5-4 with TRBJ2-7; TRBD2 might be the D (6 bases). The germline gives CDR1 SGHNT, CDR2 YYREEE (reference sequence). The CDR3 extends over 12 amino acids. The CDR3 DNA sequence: TGCGCCAGCAGCCCAACGGGGGACGAGCAGTACTTC. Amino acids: CASSPTGDEQYF.

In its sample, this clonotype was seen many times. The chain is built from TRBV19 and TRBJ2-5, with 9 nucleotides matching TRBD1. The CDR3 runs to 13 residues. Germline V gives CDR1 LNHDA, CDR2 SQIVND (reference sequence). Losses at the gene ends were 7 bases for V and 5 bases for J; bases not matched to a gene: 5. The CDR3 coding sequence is TGTGCCAGTATAGGGACAGGGTCGGAGACCCAGTACTTC. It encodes CASIGTGSETQYF.

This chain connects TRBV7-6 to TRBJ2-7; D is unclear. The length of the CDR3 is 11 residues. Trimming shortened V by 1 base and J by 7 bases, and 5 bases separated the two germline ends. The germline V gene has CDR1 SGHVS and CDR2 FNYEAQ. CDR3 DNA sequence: TGTGCCAGCAGCTTAGTCCGGGAGCAGTACTTC. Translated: CASSLVREQYF.

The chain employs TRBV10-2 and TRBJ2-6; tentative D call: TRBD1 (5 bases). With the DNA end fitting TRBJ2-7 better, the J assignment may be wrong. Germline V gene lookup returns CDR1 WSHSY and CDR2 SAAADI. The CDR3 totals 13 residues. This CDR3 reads CASAPGSLYEQYF. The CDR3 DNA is TGCGCCAGCGCCCCAGGGTCTCTCTACGAGCAGTACTTC.

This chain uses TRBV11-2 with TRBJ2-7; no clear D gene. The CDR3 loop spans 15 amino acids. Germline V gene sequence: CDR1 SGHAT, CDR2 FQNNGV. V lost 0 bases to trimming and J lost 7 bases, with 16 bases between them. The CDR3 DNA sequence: TGTGCCAGCAGCTTAGATCTTAGTTCGTTCAATGAGCAGTACTTC. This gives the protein CASSLDLSSFNEQYF.

CDR3 nucleotide sequence: TGTGCTAGTGGTCCCATGAACACTGAAGCTTTCTTT. Translating gives CASGPMNTEAFF. The chain joins TRBV12-5 to TRBJ1-1, with D uncertain. This CDR3 comprises 12 residues. CDR1 LGHNT and CDR2 FRNRAP come from the germline V gene. The V gene lost 5 bases and the J gene lost 0 bases, with 4 bases spanning the gap.